The table lists the clone carrying this T cell receptor beta chain with many counts. The antigen remains undetermined. The CDR3 length is 13 residues. Trimming took 4 bases from V and 9 from J; bases not matched to a gene: 7. Germline-derived CDR1 and CDR2 are SGHDN and FVKESK. The entry originates in a study of shared clonotypes between healthy human individuals. At the level of the study: Per donor, CD8 memory used one plate, CD8 naive used two, CD4 memory used three and CD4 naive used three.

Study-level points and caveats: What limited the represented genetic and exposure-history diversity was the small number of donors. Rarefaction indicated that sorted-subset sequencing remained incomplete although depth was large. In general, naive subsets displayed greater estimated richness than memory subsets did.

Sequencing used immunoSEQ multiplex PCR; TCRdb keeps in-frame clones, though not all of them. The table has 950,000 to 1,100,000 clones, about three quarters seen once. This receptor was identified in a young man in good health. The chain links TRBV14 to TRBJ1-1; TRBD1 matches at 8 bases. Sequencing was performed on memory CD4+ T cells sorted from blood. Subset reported: CD45RA-negative fraction. The CDR3 DNA is TGTGCCAGCAGCCTGGGGACAGGCGAGAAAGCTTTCTTT. Translated: CASSLGTGEKAFF.